Given below is one T cell receptor (beta chain) in context. Its antigen is not identified. A CD45RA-negative memory subset and a CD45RA+ naive subset were separated from the CD4+ cells. Here immunoSEQ multiplex PCR was the method, and the copy in TCRdb shows in-frame clones only, minus some. The table shows fewer than 200,000 clones, with over 50% occurring only once. This entry is derived from a study of shared clonotypes between healthy human individuals. Study conclusions and caveats: Among non-shared clonotypes, generation probabilities were lower than among those shared by all four donors.

CDR1 is MNHEY, CDR2 SMNVEV, per germline (reference sequence). The CDR3 runs to 15 residues. Trimming took 7 bases from V and 8 from J; bases not matched to a gene: 14. The sample comprised memory CD4+ T cells sorted from blood. Subset defined: CD45RA-negative fraction. The TCR sequence derives from a young man in good health. The chain has TRBV27 and TRBJ2-1, with TRBD1 matching over 7 bases. CDR3 sequence reads: CASNSSPPDRDEQFF. CDR3 nucleotide sequence: TGTGCCAGCAACTCATCACCCCCCGACAGGGATGAGCAGTTCTTC.